This TCR beta chain was recorded in a study of blood T cells in healthy people across ages. Study results and limitations: PBMCs left unsorted prevented a conclusive naive versus antigen-experienced comparison.

The authors ran a second PCR of 7 to 11 cycles using a sample-barcoded 5' primer and a J-beta primer mix. MiXCR, run by TCRdb on the 5' RACE reads, gives a single entry per CDR3 protein. The sample yields about 580,000 distinct CDR3 sequences, under 55% seen once. On this clonotype itself: Antigen: not known.

Germline CDR1 is ENHRY and CDR2 is SYGVKD. With 4 bases removed from V and 3 bases from J, the gap between germline ends came to 15 bases. The CDR3 runs to 15 residues. The TCR comes from an elderly man in good health. The V call is TRBV10-3, the J call TRBJ1-1; no clear D. Sequencing used blood. The CDR3 spells CAISGVAGPDTEAFF. CDR3 coding DNA: TGTGCCATCAGTGGGGTGGCAGGACCCGACACTGAAGCTTTCTTT.